The 6 T cell receptor beta chains below were found in one sample sequenced in a study of graft-versus-host responses after intestinal transplantation. The repertoire was sequenced with immunoSEQ multiplex PCR; TCRdb's copy has only in-frame clones and lacks some. The table lists 6,500 to 9,500 clones, 92% of them singletons. The material was PBMCs, obtained about 30 days after intestinal transplant. These TCRs come from a human patient who received an intestinal transplant, so some T cells may come from the graft donor.

The chain carries TRBV21-1 and TRBJ1-5. TRBV21-1 is assigned pseudogene status. This CDR3 is built from 14 residues. The CDR3 sequence is CASSKGNGNQPQHF. The CDR3 DNA reads TGTGCCAGCAGCAAAGGGAATGGCAATCAGCCCCAGCATTTT.

This clone has only a few counts. This sequence joins TRBV4-1 and TRBJ1-2; 11 bases match TRBD1. Per germline, CDR1 MGHRA and CDR2 YSYEKL. This CDR3 contains 19 residues. The V segment lost 3 bases and the J segment 4 bases; nucleotides outside the gene matches: 16. The CDR3 protein is CASSQRVPRTGGPSYGYTF. Here the CDR3 DNA reads TGCGCCAGCAGCCAGAGGGTACCTCGGACAGGGGGCCCCTCCTATGGCTACACCTTC.

This sequence joins TRBV4-2 and TRBJ1-4; possibly TRBD1 for D (5 bases). This CDR3 has 16 amino acids. Trimming cost V 0 bases and J 7 bases, with 15 bases left between them. Germline loops: CDR1 LGHNA, CDR2 YNFKEQ. The CDR3 sequence: CASSQESGGLSEKLFF. The CDR3 DNA reads as TGTGCCAGCAGCCAAGAGTCGGGGGGGTTAAGTGAAAAACTGTTTTTT.

The count of this clone is one. The rearrangement uses TRBV2 and TRBJ2-1, with D perhaps TRBD2 (7 bases). The CDR3 runs to 13 residues. The ends were cut back, 8 bases at V and 8 bases at J, with 16 bases in the middle. Germline V gene sequence: CDR1 SNHLY, CDR2 FYNNEI. The CDR3 coding sequence is TGTGCCAGCGGGGGGGCATTTGTCCATGAGCAGTTCTTC. Translated, it gives CASGGAFVHEQFF.

This chain joins TRBV5-1 and TRBJ2-1; D is uncertain. V lost 3 bases, J lost 1 base, and 8 bases lay in between. This CDR3 is 14 amino acids long. Germline CDR1 SGHRS, CDR2 YFSETQ. The CDR3 loop is CASSSGDSYNEQFF. As DNA, the CDR3 is TGCGCCAGCAGCTCTGGGGATTCCTACAATGAGCAGTTCTTC.

This chain links TRBV6-1 with TRBJ2-1; D is undetermined. CDR1 MNHNS and CDR2 SASEGT come from the germline V gene. CDR3 length: 10 residues. Trimming left V 6 bases short and J 10 bases short, with 7 bases between. The CDR3 here is CASRAYEQFF. DNA of the CDR3: TGTGCCAGCAGAGCCTACGAGCAGTTCTTC.